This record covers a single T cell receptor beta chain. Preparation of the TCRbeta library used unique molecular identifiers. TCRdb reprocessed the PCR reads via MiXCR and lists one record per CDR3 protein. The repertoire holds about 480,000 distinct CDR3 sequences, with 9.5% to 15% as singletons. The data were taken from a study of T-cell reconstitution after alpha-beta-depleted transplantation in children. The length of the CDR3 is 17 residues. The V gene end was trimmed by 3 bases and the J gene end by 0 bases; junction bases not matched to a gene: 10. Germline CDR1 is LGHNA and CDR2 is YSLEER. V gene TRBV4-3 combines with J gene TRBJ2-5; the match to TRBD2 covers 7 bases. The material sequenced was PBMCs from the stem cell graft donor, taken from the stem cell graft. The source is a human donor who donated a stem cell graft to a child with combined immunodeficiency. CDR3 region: CASSQGRQLADQETQYF. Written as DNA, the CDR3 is TGCGCCAGCAGCCAGGGGAGACAGCTAGCGGACCAAGAGACCCAGTACTTC.